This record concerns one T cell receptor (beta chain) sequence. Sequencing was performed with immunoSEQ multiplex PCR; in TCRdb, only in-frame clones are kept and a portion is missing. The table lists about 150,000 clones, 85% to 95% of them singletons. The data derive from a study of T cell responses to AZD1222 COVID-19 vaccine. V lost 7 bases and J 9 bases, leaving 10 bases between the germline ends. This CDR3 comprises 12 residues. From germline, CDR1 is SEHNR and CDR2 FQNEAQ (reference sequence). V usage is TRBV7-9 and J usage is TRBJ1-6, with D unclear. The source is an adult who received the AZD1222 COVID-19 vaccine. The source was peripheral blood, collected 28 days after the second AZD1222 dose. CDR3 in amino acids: CASTLGSSPLHF. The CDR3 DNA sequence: TGTGCCAGCACCTTGGGGAGTTCACCCCTCCACTTT.